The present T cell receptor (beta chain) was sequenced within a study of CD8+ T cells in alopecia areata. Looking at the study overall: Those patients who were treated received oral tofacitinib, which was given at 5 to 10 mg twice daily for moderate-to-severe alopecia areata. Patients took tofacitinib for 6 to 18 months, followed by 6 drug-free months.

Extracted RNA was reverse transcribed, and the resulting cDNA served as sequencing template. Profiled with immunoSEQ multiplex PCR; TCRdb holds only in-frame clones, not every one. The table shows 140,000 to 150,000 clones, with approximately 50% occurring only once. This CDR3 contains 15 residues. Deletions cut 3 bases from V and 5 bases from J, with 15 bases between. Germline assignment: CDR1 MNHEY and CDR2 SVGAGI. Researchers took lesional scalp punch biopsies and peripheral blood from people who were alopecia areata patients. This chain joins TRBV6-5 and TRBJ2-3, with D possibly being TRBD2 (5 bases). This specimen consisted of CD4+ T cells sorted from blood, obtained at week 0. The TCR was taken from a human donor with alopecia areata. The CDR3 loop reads CASSYTEGPQDTQYF. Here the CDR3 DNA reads TGTGCCAGCAGTTATACCGAGGGCCCCCAAGATACGCAGTATTTT.